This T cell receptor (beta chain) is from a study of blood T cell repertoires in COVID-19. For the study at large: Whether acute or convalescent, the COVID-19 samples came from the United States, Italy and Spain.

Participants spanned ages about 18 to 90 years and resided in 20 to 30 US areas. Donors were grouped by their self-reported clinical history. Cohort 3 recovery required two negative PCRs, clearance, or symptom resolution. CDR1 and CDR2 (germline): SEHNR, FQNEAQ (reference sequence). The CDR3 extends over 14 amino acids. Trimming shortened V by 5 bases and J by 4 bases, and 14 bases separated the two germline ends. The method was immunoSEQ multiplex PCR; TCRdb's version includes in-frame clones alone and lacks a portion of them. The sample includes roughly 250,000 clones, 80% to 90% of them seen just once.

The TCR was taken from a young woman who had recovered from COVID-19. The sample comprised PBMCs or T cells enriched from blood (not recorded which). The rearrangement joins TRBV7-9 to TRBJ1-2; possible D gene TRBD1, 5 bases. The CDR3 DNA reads TGTGCCAGCAGCCCCCAGGGCGTTGGCTATGGCTACACCTTC. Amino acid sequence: CASSPQGVGYGYTF.